In its sample, the clone carrying this T cell receptor (beta chain) was seen once. The antigen remains unidentified. The record originates from a study of lymphopenia after photon versus proton radiotherapy. The study, taken as a whole, reports: Post-nadir diversity loss with photons came from oligoclonal expansion, particularly CD8+ Temra cells. Larger post-nadir TCR diversity loss correlated inversely with survival in deceased patients.

CDR1 is LGHNA, CDR2 YNFKEQ, per germline. V gave up 3 bases and J gave up 1 base, with 18 bases separating them. The CDR3 spans 18 residues. Measured with immunoSEQ multiplex PCR; TCRdb has only the in-frame clones, and not every one. The sample includes approximately 160,000 clones, about 88% of them seen just once. The V and J genes are TRBV4-2 and TRBJ2-2; tentatively, D is TRBD1 or TRBD2 (5 bases each). The specimen comprised peripheral blood, sampled from a patient treated with photon-based radiotherapy. The TCR originated in a man between 50 and 59 years old with gastric cancer. The CDR3 region is CASSHSGPGRVNTGELFF. The CDR3, as DNA: TGTGCCAGCAGCCACTCAGGACCGGGACGGGTGAACACCGGGGAGCTGTTTTTT.